The 17 T cell receptor beta chains below all came from one sample that was sequenced in a study of shared clonotypes between healthy human individuals. Measured with immunoSEQ multiplex PCR; TCRdb has only the in-frame clones, and not every one. The sample has over 100,000 clones, roughly two thirds seen once. Sequenced material: memory CD8+ T cells sorted from blood. Described subset: CD45RO+ cells pooled with CCR7-negative TemRA cells. The receptors derive from a woman aged 25 to 39 in good health.

The genes are TRBV4-1 and TRBJ2-7, with 7 bases matching TRBD2. Germline lookup yields CDR1 MGHRA and CDR2 YSYEKL. This CDR3 contains 15 residues. The V segment lost 5 bases and the J segment 2 bases; nucleotides outside the gene matches: 9. The DNA for the CDR3 is TGCGCCAGCAGCTACTTTACTAGCGAGACCTACGAGCAGTACTTC. This translates into CASSYFTSETYEQYF.

This clone has just one count. The rearrangement links TRBV28 to TRBJ1-2, with D unresolved. This CDR3 has 15 residues. V lost 5 bases and J 4 bases, leaving 17 bases between the germline ends. The germline V gene encodes CDR1 MDHEN and CDR2 SYDVKM. CDR3 bases: TGTGCCAGCAGTCCCTCTGTTGGAGATTTCTATGGCTACACCTTC. Protein product: CASSPSVGDFYGYTF.

There are a few counts of this clone. The V gene is TRBV29-1, the J gene TRBJ2-7; D is perhaps TRBD1 (6 bases). Germline V gives CDR1 SQVTM, CDR2 ANQGSEA. Trimming cost V 6 bases and J 2 bases, with 14 bases left between them. The length of the CDR3 is 13 residues. CDR3 loop: CSVADRIAYEQYF. The CDR3 region has the DNA TGCAGCGTCGCTGACAGGATAGCCTACGAGCAGTACTTC.

The V call is TRBV4-1, the J call TRBJ1-3; D is undetermined. The CDR3 runs to 16 residues. V lost 1 base and J 0 bases, leaving 10 bases between the germline ends. CDR1 MGHRA and CDR2 YSYEKL come from the germline V gene. CDR3 coding DNA: TGCGCCAGCAGCCAAGGGCGGGCTTTCTCTGGAAACACCATATATTTT. Encoded protein: CASSQGRAFSGNTIYF.

This rearrangement joins TRBV15 to TRBJ1-1, with D hard to call. The ends were cut back, 2 bases at V and 6 bases at J, with 16 bases in the middle. This CDR3 has 15 residues. The germline gives CDR1 LNHNV, CDR2 YYDKDF (reference sequence). In DNA form, the CDR3 reads TGTGCCACCAGCAGACGCCCCCCGAGGGAAGCTGAAGCTTTCTTT. It encodes CATSRRPPREAEAFF.

In DNA, the CDR3 is TGTGCCTGGAGTCCACTATTGGGAGGGACGGACACCGGGGAGCTGTTTTTT. The encoded protein is CAWSPLLGGTDTGELFF. The V call is TRBV30, the J call TRBJ2-2; 7 nucleotides align to TRBD2. Germline CDR1 GTSNPN, CDR2 SVGIG (reference sequence). Trimming cost V 2 bases and J 3 bases; bases outside gene matches: 12. There are 17 residues in the CDR3.

This clone was seen at least ten times. The chain joins TRBV28 to TRBJ1-3; the D is unclear. There are 16 residues in the CDR3. Germline CDR1 is MDHEN and CDR2 is SYDVKM. V gave up 4 bases and J gave up 0 bases, with 13 bases separating them. CDR3 sequence: CASSSVTMDSGNTIYF. The CDR3 bases are TGTGCCAGCAGTTCGGTGACGATGGACTCTGGAAACACCATATATTTT.

The chain carries TRBV7-2 and TRBJ2-1, with 10 bases lining up with TRBD2. CDR3 length: 16 residues. The J segment lost 0 bases and the V segment lost 6 bases, leaving 5 bases of the junction unmatched. Per germline, CDR1 SGHTA and CDR2 FQGNSA. The CDR3 coding sequence is TGTGCCAGCAGGAAATCTAGCGGGAGCTCCTACAATGAGCAGTTCTTC. Translation gives CASRKSSGSSYNEQFF.

This chain uses TRBV13 with TRBJ2-5; 7 bases line up with TRBD1. The ends lost 2 bases at V and 3 bases at J; junction bases unmatched: 6. This CDR3 spans 15 amino acids. The germline CDR1 and CDR2 sequences are PRHDT and FYEKMQ (reference sequence). The CDR3 loop is CASSLQGDSKETQYF. The CDR3 nucleotides are TGTGCCAGCAGCTTACAAGGGGACAGTAAAGAGACCCAGTACTTC.

This rearrangement joins TRBV7-9 to TRBJ1-4, with D perhaps matching TRBD1 (6 bases). The CDR3 runs 15 residues. Germline V gene data show CDR1 as SEHNR and CDR2 as FQNEAQ (reference sequence). V dropped 6 bases and J dropped 5 bases, with 16 bases sitting between them. The CDR3 sequence: CASRPLGGSNEKLFF. The CDR3 DNA reads TGTGCCAGCAGGCCCTTGGGGGGCTCCAATGAAAAACTGTTTTTT.

A note on this clone: Other DNA sequences of this sample code for an identical CDR3. The genes are TRBV28 and TRBJ1-2; D remains ambiguous. The CDR3 extends over 9 amino acids. V was cut by 8 bases and J by 5 bases, with 3 bases left in between. Germline CDR1 and CDR2: MDHEN and SYDVKM. The CDR3 DNA is TGTGCCAGCGGGTATGGCTACACCTTC. This codes for CASGYGYTF.

The chain couples TRBV19 to TRBJ2-7; D may be TRBD1 or TRBD2 (6 bases each). CDR1 is LNHDA and CDR2 is SQIVND in the germline V gene (reference sequence). The CDR3 spans 16 residues. V was clipped by 0 bases and J by 2 bases, with 14 bases between them. CDR3 sequence: CASSIDGRGAAYEQYF. CDR3 DNA sequence: TGTGCCAGTAGTATAGACGGTAGGGGGGCTGCCTACGAGCAGTACTTC.

The CDR3: CASSKRASGTYNEQFF. The CDR3 bases are TGTGCCAGCAGCAAAAGGGCTAGCGGGACCTACAATGAGCAGTTCTTC. The V call is TRBV21-1, the J call TRBJ2-1; the table's TRBD2 call for D was not verified on the DNA. TRBV21-1 is labeled a pseudogene. The CDR3 runs to 16 residues.

J is TRBJ2-5 and V is TRBV2; D is perhaps TRBD1 (6 bases). The V end lost 5 bases, the J end lost 1 base, and 17 bases lay between the germline ends. The germline CDR1 and CDR2 sequences are SNHLY and FYNNEI. The CDR3 sequence is 16 residues long. The CDR3 DNA is TGTGCCAGCAGTTACCTCCTACAGGGCCGCCAAGAGACCCAGTACTTC. This translates into CASSYLLQGRQETQYF.

The rearrangement uses TRBV7-8 and TRBJ2-5; 9 bases fit TRBD2. The junction had 14 bases not matched to a gene; V was cut back by 4 bases and J by 5 bases. This CDR3 is built from 17 residues. Per the germline V gene, CDR1 is SGHVS and CDR2 is FQNEAQ. CDR3 nucleotides: TGTGCCAGCAGCTCAGTTGGGTCTAGCGGGACGTGGGAGACCCAGTACTTC. Amino acids: CASSSVGSSGTWETQYF.

The V call is TRBV6-6, the J call TRBJ2-1; unclear D gene. The CDR3 loop spans 13 amino acids. The germline gives CDR1 MNHNY, CDR2 SVGAGI (reference sequence). Trimming cost V 0 bases and J 6 bases, with 6 bases left between them. The CDR3, as DNA: TGTGCCAGCAGTTACTCTCCAGGCAATGAGCAGTTCTTC. Translating it yields CASSYSPGNEQFF.

This chain links TRBV30 with TRBJ2-5; 10 bases fit TRBD1. The CDR3 totals 13 residues. Germline trimming cut 8 bases from V and 5 bases from J; bases unmatched to any gene: 8. Germline V gene sequence: CDR1 GTSNPN, CDR2 SVGIG (reference sequence). CDR3 sequence reads: CATDRGRRETQYF. The DNA of the CDR3 is TGTGCCACTGACAGGGGGCGCCGGGAGACCCAGTACTTC.